This TCR beta chain was obtained from a study of Ad26.COV2.S vaccination and SARS-CoV-2 variants. Whole-study context: Ad26.COV2.S given intramuscularly, once or twice 56 days apart.

The data were produced by immunoSEQ multiplex PCR, yet TCRdb's version contains in-frame clones alone and is incomplete. This sample yields roughly 350,000 clones, of which around 87% are seen a single time; around 3.5% belongs to the top ten. Treatment noted: approximately 18 received Ad26.COV2.S at low or high dose, single or two shots; roughly 5 received placebo; per-sample allocation not given. Day 63 following the first vaccine or placebo injection was when the samples were taken. Adults aged 18-55 years in Boston included the donor. Germline V gene sequence: CDR1 MNHNS, CDR2 SASEGT. The CDR3 has 13 residues. The ends were cut back, 7 bases at V and 4 bases at J, with 11 bases in the middle.

The chain has TRBV6-1 and TRBJ2-1; a possible D gene is TRBD1 (5 bases). The TCR originated in a person between 18 and 59 years old who received the Ad26.COV2.S COVID-19 vaccine or a placebo. The source was peripheral blood, collected in a trial of Ad26.COV2.S vaccine versus placebo. The CDR3 bases are TGTGCCAGCACCTTCGACAGTTACAATGAGCAGTTCTTC. This gives the protein CASTFDSYNEQFF.